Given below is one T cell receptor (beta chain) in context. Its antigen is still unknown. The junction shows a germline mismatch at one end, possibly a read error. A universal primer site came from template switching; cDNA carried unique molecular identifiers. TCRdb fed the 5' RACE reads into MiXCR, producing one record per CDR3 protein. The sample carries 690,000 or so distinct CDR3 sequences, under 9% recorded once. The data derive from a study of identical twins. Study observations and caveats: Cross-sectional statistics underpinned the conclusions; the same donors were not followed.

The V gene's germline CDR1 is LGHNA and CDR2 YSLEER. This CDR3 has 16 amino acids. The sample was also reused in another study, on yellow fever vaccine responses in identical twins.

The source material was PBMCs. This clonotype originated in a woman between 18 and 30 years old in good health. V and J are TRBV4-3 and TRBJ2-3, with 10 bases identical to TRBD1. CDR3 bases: TGCGCCAGCAGCCAAGGGACAGGGGGGTTCACAGATACACAGTATTTT. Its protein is CASSQGTGGFTDTQYF.